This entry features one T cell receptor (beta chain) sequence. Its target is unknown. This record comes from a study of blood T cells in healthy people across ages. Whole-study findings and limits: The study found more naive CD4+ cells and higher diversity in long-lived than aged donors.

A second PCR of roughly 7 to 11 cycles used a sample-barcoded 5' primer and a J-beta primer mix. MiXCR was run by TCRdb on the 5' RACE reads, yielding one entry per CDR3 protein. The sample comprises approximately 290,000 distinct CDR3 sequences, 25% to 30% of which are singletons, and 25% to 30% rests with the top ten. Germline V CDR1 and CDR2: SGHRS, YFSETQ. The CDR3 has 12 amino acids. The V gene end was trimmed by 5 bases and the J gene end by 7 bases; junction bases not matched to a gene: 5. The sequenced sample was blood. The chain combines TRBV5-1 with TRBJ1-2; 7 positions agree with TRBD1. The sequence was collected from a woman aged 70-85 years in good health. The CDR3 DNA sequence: TGCGCCAGCAGTGACAGGGCTCGTGGCTACACCTTC. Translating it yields CASSDRARGYTF.